Listed below are T cell receptor beta chains from one sample, sequenced in a study of T cell repertoires in cytomegalovirus infection. TCRdb re-called the reads through MiXCR, storing one row per CDR3 protein. The table lists more than 150,000 distinct CDR3 sequences, under 25% of them singletons, with approximately 3% in the top ten. The sequenced sample was PBMCs. The receptors shown here come from a human donor in good health (CMV status not recorded). Some clones in this sample may be carry-over from other donors' samples. Each CDR3 is given with its conserved first and last residue. D genes are given only for firm matches. Size tells how often a clone was seen (once, few, many) or the class of an expanded clone, and some rows leave it out.

V gene: TRBV11-2; J gene: TRBJ2-2; clone size: few; D gene: NA; CDR3 DNA: TGTGCCAGCAGAAACCGTGGACACCTCACCGGGGAGCTGTTTTTT; CDR3 protein: CASRNRGHLTGELFF
V gene: TRBV12-3/TRBV12-4; J gene: TRBJ2-3; clone size: many; D gene: NA; CDR3 DNA: TGTGCCAGCAGTTTAGCGGCGAGACAGTCCAATTTT; CDR3 protein: CASSLAARQSNF
V gene: TRBV6-2/TRBV6-3; J gene: TRBJ2-1; clone size: NA; D gene: TRBD2; CDR3 DNA: TGTGCCAGCAGACCTAGCGGGGCACACAATGAGCAGTTCTTC; CDR3 protein: CASRPSGAHNEQFF
V gene: TRBV6-2/TRBV6-3; J gene: TRBJ2-1; clone size: few; D gene: NA; CDR3 DNA: TGTGCCAGCTCTACCCACTCTACCCCACGGGAGCAGTTCTTC; CDR3 protein: CASSTHSTPREQFF
V gene: TRBV6-8; J gene: TRBJ2-7; clone size: few; D gene: TRBD2; CDR3 DNA: TGTGCCAGCAGTTACTCCCCTGCGGGAGAATCCTACGAGCAGTACTTC; CDR3 protein: CASSYSPAGESYEQYF
V gene: TRBV15; J gene: TRBJ1-5; clone size: few; D gene: NA; CDR3 DNA: TGTGCCACCAGCAGGACGGATAGCAATCAGCCCCAGCATTTT; CDR3 protein: CATSRTDSNQPQHF
V gene: TRBV7-3; J gene: TRBJ2-7; clone size: few; D gene: TRBD2; CDR3 DNA: TGTGCCAGCAGCTTAGACGGGACTAGTAGATACGAGCAGTACTTC; CDR3 protein: CASSLDGTSRYEQYF
V gene: TRBV7-9; J gene: TRBJ1-4; clone size: NA; D gene: NA; CDR3 DNA: TGTGCCAGCACCCCAAAGGGGGTCGGACAGCCATCTGAAAAACTGTTTTTT; CDR3 protein: CASTPKGVGQPSEKLFF
V gene: TRBV6-6; J gene: TRBJ2-3; clone size: NA; D gene: NA; CDR3 DNA: TGTGCCAGCAGTTACTCGAACCTCTACACAGATACGCAGTATTTT; CDR3 protein: CASSYSNLYTDTQYF
V gene: TRBV5-6; J gene: TRBJ1-2; clone size: few; D gene: NA; CDR3 DNA: TGTGCCAGCAGGGAACCGCAAAACTATGGCTACACCTTC; CDR3 protein: CASREPQNYGYTF
V gene: TRBV7-9; J gene: TRBJ1-1; clone size: many; D gene: TRBD1; CDR3 DNA: TGTGCCAGCAGCTCGGACAGGGTAGGCACTGAAGCTTTCTTT; CDR3 protein: CASSSDRVGTEAFF
V gene: TRBV28; J gene: TRBJ2-5; clone size: many; D gene: TRBD1; CDR3 DNA: TGTGCCAGCAGTCAACCTGGGACAGCCTTAGAGACCCAGTACTTC; CDR3 protein: CASSQPGTALETQYF
V gene: TRBV19; J gene: TRBJ2-7; clone size: NA; D gene: NA; CDR3 DNA: TGTGCCAGTAGTATTAGGGGGGAAAAGTACGAGCAGTACTTC; CDR3 protein: CASSIRGEKYEQYF
V gene: TRBV28; J gene: TRBJ2-3; clone size: few; D gene: TRBD2; CDR3 DNA: TGTGCCAGCGGGACTAGCGTCAGCACAGATACGCAGTATTTT; CDR3 protein: CASGTSVSTDTQYF
V gene: TRBV18; J gene: TRBJ2-3; clone size: NA; D gene: NA; CDR3 DNA: TGTGTCAGCTCACTAGGGCTGGGAGCAGATACGCAGTATTTT; CDR3 protein: CVSSLGLGADTQYF
V gene: TRBV20-1; J gene: TRBJ1-2; clone size: few; D gene: NA; CDR3 DNA: TGCAGTGCTAGCCTACAGGGCCTCTATGGCTACACCTTC; CDR3 protein: CSASLQGLYGYTF
V gene: TRBV6-5; J gene: TRBJ2-3; clone size: NA; D gene: TRBD1; CDR3 DNA: TGTGCCAGCAAGACAGGGGCGGGAACAGATACGCAGTATTTT; CDR3 protein: CASKTGAGTDTQYF
V gene: TRBV7-7; J gene: TRBJ2-1; clone size: few; D gene: NA; CDR3 DNA: TGTGCCAGCAGCTTATCCCTGGCAGCCGGCGGGGCTGAGCAGTTCTTC; CDR3 protein: CASSLSLAAGGAEQFF
V gene: TRBV7-6; J gene: TRBJ1-5; clone size: many; D gene: NA; CDR3 DNA: TGTGCCAGCAGCTTAATGGGAGCCCGGGGCAATCAGCCCCAGCATTTT; CDR3 protein: CASSLMGARGNQPQHF
V gene: TRBV6-8; J gene: TRBJ1-2; clone size: once; D gene: TRBD1; CDR3 DNA: TGTGCCAGCCGCAGAACAGGGGGCTTTTATGGCTACACCTTC; CDR3 protein: CASRRTGGFYGYTF
V gene: TRBV28; J gene: TRBJ2-7; clone size: NA; D gene: TRBD2; CDR3 DNA: TGTGCCAGCAGTGGGACTAGCGGGAGCTACGAGCAGTACTTC; CDR3 protein: CASSGTSGSYEQYF
V gene: TRBV29-1; J gene: TRBJ1-4; clone size: few; D gene: NA; CDR3 DNA: TGCAGCGTTGTCGGGCAGGGAAATGAAAAACTGTTTTTT; CDR3 protein: CSVVGQGNEKLFF
V gene: TRBV18; J gene: TRBJ2-1; clone size: few; D gene: TRBD2; CDR3 DNA: TGTGCCAGCTCACCAGGGCGGGGGGGCTTCTCCTACAATGAGCAGTTCTTC; CDR3 protein: CASSPGRGGFSYNEQFF
V gene: TRBV7-2; J gene: TRBJ1-1; clone size: many; D gene: NA; CDR3 DNA: TGTGCCAGCAGCTTAGAGTCGGAAGAATTGAACACTGAAGCTTTCTTT; CDR3 protein: CASSLESEELNTEAFF
V gene: TRBV6-6; J gene: TRBJ2-1; clone size: many; D gene: TRBD2; CDR3 DNA: TGTGCCAGCAGTTACTCGGGGACTAGCGGGGGGGCCGGTGAGCAGTTCTTC; CDR3 protein: CASSYSGTSGGAGEQFF
V gene: TRBV28; J gene: TRBJ2-7; clone size: many; D gene: NA; CDR3 DNA: TGTGCCAGCAGTTTCGGGGAATACGAGCAGTACTTC; CDR3 protein: CASSFGEYEQYF
V gene: TRBV29-1; J gene: TRBJ1-2; clone size: NA; D gene: TRBD1; CDR3 DNA: TGCAGCGTTGCTCCGGACAGGGACGGTCGAGGCTACACCTTC; CDR3 protein: CSVAPDRDGRGYTF
V gene: TRBV28; J gene: TRBJ1-3; clone size: NA; D gene: NA; CDR3 DNA: TGTGCCAGCAGTTATCTAGGGCTCTCTGGAAACACCATATATTTT; CDR3 protein: CASSYLGLSGNTIYF
V gene: TRBV19; J gene: TRBJ2-1; clone size: NA; D gene: NA; CDR3 DNA: TGTGCCAGTACCCCTGGGGGCCGGGCACAGTTCTTC; CDR3 protein: CASTPGGRAQFF
V gene: TRBV7-2; J gene: TRBJ1-5; clone size: many; D gene: NA; CDR3 DNA: TGTGCCAGCAGCTTAGATCAGGGTATTGAACAGCCCCAGCATTTT; CDR3 protein: CASSLDQGIEQPQHF
V gene: TRBV7-9; J gene: TRBJ1-2; clone size: NA; D gene: TRBD1; CDR3 DNA: TGTGCCAGCAGCTTCGGGACAGGGAATGGCTACACCTTC; CDR3 protein: CASSFGTGNGYTF
V gene: TRBV12-3/TRBV12-4; J gene: TRBJ1-4; clone size: many; D gene: NA; CDR3 DNA: TGTGCCAGCAGTTCCGCAGGGTTTAATGAAAAACTGTTTTTT; CDR3 protein: CASSSAGFNEKLFF
V gene: TRBV7-6; J gene: TRBJ1-5; clone size: many; D gene: NA; CDR3 DNA: TGTGCCAGCAGCTTAGGGCAGGGACCCGATCAGCCCCAGCATTTT; CDR3 protein: CASSLGQGPDQPQHF
V gene: TRBV24-1; J gene: TRBJ2-1; clone size: NA; D gene: TRBD1; CDR3 DNA: TGTGCCACCGGCCGGCGACAGGGGTCCTACAATGAGCAGTTCTTC; CDR3 protein: CATGRRQGSYNEQFF
V gene: TRBV7-2; J gene: TRBJ2-7; clone size: many; D gene: NA; CDR3 DNA: TGTGCCAGCAGCCCAAACATGGGGGGCCCGATCCACTACGAGCAGTACTTC; CDR3 protein: CASSPNMGGPIHYEQYF
V gene: TRBV29-1; J gene: TRBJ2-7; clone size: NA; D gene: TRBD2; CDR3 DNA: TGCAGCGTTGACTCGGTAGCGGGATCAACCTACGAGCAGTACTTC; CDR3 protein: CSVDSVAGSTYEQYF
V gene: TRBV7-2; J gene: TRBJ1-1; clone size: many; D gene: NA; CDR3 DNA: TGTGCCAGCAGCTTAGATAAATCGAACACTGAAGCTTTCTTT; CDR3 protein: CASSLDKSNTEAFF
V gene: TRBV28; J gene: TRBJ2-5; clone size: NA; D gene: NA; CDR3 DNA: TGTGCCAGCAGGACCGACGGGAGAGGGAGATGGGGGACCCAGTACTTC; CDR3 protein: CASRTDGRGRWGTQYF